Given below is one T cell receptor (beta chain) in context. Its specificity is unknown. Donors were nominally healthy when sampled, though unrecorded immune exposures were likely. The data belong to a study of cytomegalovirus exposure and HLA in healthy donors. Regarding the study as a whole: From TCR beta sequences, most subjects' HLA-A and HLA-B alleles were reportedly predicted accurately. A later analysis linked a missense DCLRE1C variant to TCR beta V- and J-gene trimming.

Primers included in the PCR were 60 Vbeta and 13 Jbeta primers. Data came from immunoSEQ multiplex PCR; TCRdb stores just in-frame clones and leaves some out. The repertoire consists of 100,000 to 150,000 clones, with under 85% occurring once and the leading ten covering 10% to 15%. The V and J ends lost 8 bases and 4 bases, in that order; junction bases with no gene match: 7. CDR1 and CDR2 from the germline V gene are MNHNY and SVGAGI (reference sequence). The CDR3 has 14 amino acids. This sequence joins TRBV6-6 and TRBJ2-7; 11 positions agree with TRBD2. Sequencing was done on a sample of PBMCs. This TCR derives from a woman in her thirties or forties in good health and CMV-seropositive. The CDR3 loop reads CASGLAGGAYEQYF. CDR3 sequence (DNA): TGTGCCAGCGGCCTAGCGGGAGGAGCTTACGAGCAGTACTTC.